A selection of T cell receptor beta chains follows, all from one sample in a study of blood T cell repertoires in COVID-19. TCRdb keeps only in-frame clones here, not all; method: immunoSEQ multiplex PCR. The sample comprises about 270,000 clones, about 89% of which are singletons, and around 1.7% rests with the top ten. The sequenced sample was peripheral blood. These receptors were obtained from a woman aged 55 to 70 who had recovered from COVID-19. The CDR3 runs from the conserved cysteine through the conserved F or W. D genes are given only for firm matches. Expanded clones get a size class; other rows say once, few or many, or leave the size out.

D	J	V	size	DNA	CDR3
-	TRBJ2-1	TRBV3-1/TRBV3-2	-	TGTGCCAGCAGCCAAGAGTGGGGGGGCCGAGCAGAGCAGTTCTTC	CASSQEWGGRAEQFF
-	TRBJ1-4	TRBV18	-	TGTGCCAGCTCACCGGGAGGGAGTGCGAATGAAAAACTGTTTTTT	CASSPGGSANEKLFF
TRBD1	TRBJ1-5	TRBV29-1	-	TGCAGCGTTGGGACAGGGGGTGGACAGCCCCAGCATTTT	CSVGTGGGQPQHF
-	TRBJ1-3	TRBV28	-	TGTGCCAGCAGTTCAGGGGATTTCTCTGGAAACACCATATATTTT	CASSSGDFSGNTIYF
-	TRBJ2-5	TRBV5-8	-	TGTGCCAGCAGCTTGTTCGGGACTCAAGAGACCCAGTACTTC	CASSLFGTQETQYF
TRBD2	TRBJ2-1	TRBV28	-	TGTGCCAGCAGTTTGGCGGCTAGCGGCCCCAATGAGCAGTTCTTC	CASSLAASGPNEQFF
-	TRBJ2-2	TRBV6-2/TRBV6-3	-	TGTGCCAGCAGTTACCCCACTGGAATCAGTACCCCGCAGGTCACCGGGGAGCTGTTTTTT	CASSYPTGISTPQVTGELFF
-	TRBJ2-1	TRBV6-4	-	TGTGCCAGCAGTCCGCAGGGTCTCAATGAGCAGTTCTTC	CASSPQGLNEQFF
-	TRBJ2-5	TRBV2	-	TGTGCCAGCAGTGCATCGAGCGGGCGGGAGACCCAGTACTTC	CASSASSGRETQYF
-	TRBJ2-5	TRBV4-2	-	TGTGCCAGCAGCCAATGGACAGAAGGGGAGACCCAGTACTTC	CASSQWTEGETQYF
TRBD1	TRBJ2-1	TRBV19	once	TGTGCCAGTAGATCAGGGGGCTCCTACAATGAGCAGTTCTTC	CASRSGGSYNEQFF
TRBD1	TRBJ2-7	TRBV19	-	TGTGCCAGTAGCCCCCCAGGGGGCCTCCGGGAGCAGTACTTC	CASSPPGGLREQYF
TRBD1	TRBJ2-7	TRBV5-1	-	TGCGCCAGCAGCTTGGTTACAGGGGGCGCGTACGAGCAGTACTTC	CASSLVTGGAYEQYF
-	TRBJ1-1	TRBV7-3	-	TGTGCCAGCAGCTTAACGGAAGGGGACACTGAAGCTTTCTTT	CASSLTEGDTEAFF
-	TRBJ1-5	TRBV21-1	-	TGTGCCAGGGGCAAGGCGGCAGGGGGCTGGGGAAGCAATCAGCCCCAGCATTTT	CARGKAAGGWGSNQPQHF
TRBD1	TRBJ2-7	TRBV6-5	-	TGTGCCAGCAGTTCACCCACAGGGGAATCCTACGAGCAGTACTTC	CASSSPTGESYEQYF
-	TRBJ1-6	TRBV24-1	-	TGTGCCACCAGGGGCCGGCGGGGGGACTCACCCCTCCACTTT	CATRGRRGDSPLHF
-	TRBJ2-1	TRBV13	-	TGTGCCAGCAGCTTGAGAAATGAGCAGTTCTTC	CASSLRNEQFF
-	TRBJ1-1	TRBV4-1	few	TGCGCCAGCAGGCAGGCGGGGGCCACTGAAGCTTTCTTT	CASRQAGATEAFF
TRBD2	TRBJ2-3	TRBV27	-	TGTGCCAGCTGGAGGACTAGTTTAACAGATACGCAGTATTTT	CASWRTSLTDTQYF
TRBD1	TRBJ1-2	TRBV14	-	TGTGCCAGCAGCCCCTTAACTCGGACAGGTCTCTATGGCTACACCTTC	CASSPLTRTGLYGYTF
TRBD1	TRBJ2-5	TRBV29-1	-	TGCAGCGTTGAAGCAGGGGGCGGGGAGACCCAGTACTTC	CSVEAGGGETQYF
-	TRBJ1-5	TRBV7-2	-	TGTGCCAGCAGCTTCCCGCCCTGGGAGAATCAGCCCCAGCATTTT	CASSFPPWENQPQHF
-	TRBJ1-5	TRBV28	-	TGTGCCAGCAGTGAACGCGGACAGCTTAATCAGCCCCAGCATTTT	CASSERGQLNQPQHF
-	TRBJ2-7	TRBV5-1	-	TGCGCCAGCAGCTTAATGACAGATTCCTACGAGCAGTACTTC	CASSLMTDSYEQYF
TRBD2	TRBJ2-3	TRBV5-5	-	TGTGCCAGCAGCTTGGTGGGCGGGGGGATGTCCAGAACCGATACGCAGTATTTT	CASSLVGGGMSRTDTQYF
-	TRBJ1-6	TRBV12-3/TRBV12-4	-	TGTGCCAGCAGTTACAGGGTTTCACCCCTCCACTTT	CASSYRVSPLHF
-	TRBJ1-5	TRBV28	-	TGTGCCACCTTATCCTCCAATCAGCCCCAGCATTTT	CATLSSNQPQHF
TRBD2	TRBJ2-3	TRBV27	once	TGTGCCAGCAGAACTTATGGGCCTAGCGGGGGGGCCACAGATACGCAGTATTTT	CASRTYGPSGGATDTQYF
-	TRBJ1-4	TRBV28	-	TGTGCCAGTCGGGGAGCAGTCGAAAAACTGTTTTTT	CASRGAVEKLFF
TRBD1	TRBJ2-7	TRBV25-1	once	TGTGCCAAGATGACAGGGGGATACCCCTACGAGCAGTACTTC	CAKMTGGYPYEQYF
-	TRBJ2-7	TRBV9	-	TGTGCCAGCAGCGTAACCGGACAGTCCTACGAGCAGTACTTC	CASSVTGQSYEQYF
TRBD1	TRBJ2-2	TRBV19	-	TGTGCCAGTAGAGGACAGGGGGGAGTTCCCGGGGAGCTGTTTTTT	CASRGQGGVPGELFF
-	TRBJ2-3	TRBV9	-	TGTGCCAGCACCCGGAGGGGGCGCAACACAGATACGCAGTATTTT	CASTRRGRNTDTQYF
-	TRBJ2-7	TRBV28	-	TGTGCCAGCAGCCTCCCCTCGGGACACGCGTCCTACGAGCAGTACTTC	CASSLPSGHASYEQYF
-	TRBJ2-7	TRBV15	once	TGTGCCACCAGCAGAGATGCGGATAGCTCCTACGAGCAGTACTTC	CATSRDADSSYEQYF
-	TRBJ2-5	TRBV4-1	-	TGCGCCAGCAGCCAAGCCAGGGATCGGACCCAGTACTTC	CASSQARDRTQYF
TRBD2	TRBJ2-2	TRBV5-1	once	TGCGCCAGCAGCTTACAAGCGGGGGGGCGAAGCACCGGGGAGCTGTTTTTT	CASSLQAGGRSTGELFF
-	TRBJ1-6	TRBV12-3/TRBV12-4	-	TGTGCCAGCAGAATAGATAATTCACCCCTCCACTTT	CASRIDNSPLHF
TRBD1	TRBJ1-3	TRBV6-5	-	TGTGCCTCAAGGACAGGTTCTGGAAACACCATATATTTT	CASRTGSGNTIYF
-	TRBJ2-7	TRBV7-8	-	TGTGCCAGCAGCTTAGCTAGGAGCTACGAGCAGTACTTC	CASSLARSYEQYF
-	TRBJ1-2	TRBV12-3/TRBV12-4	once	TGTGCCAGCAGTTTAGGCGTGGACTATGGCTACACCTTC	CASSLGVDYGYTF
-	TRBJ1-4	TRBV5-8	once	TGTGCCAGCAGCTTGTTCCGGGGTATCAATGAAAAACTGTTTTTT	CASSLFRGINEKLFF
TRBD2	TRBJ2-7	TRBV29-1	-	TGCAGCGGCGGGGGTCCCTCCTACGAGCAGTACTTC	CSGGGPSYEQYF
TRBD1	TRBJ2-7	TRBV6-5	-	TGTGCCAGCAGGATCCGGGACAGGGTCCACGAGCAGTACTTC	CASRIRDRVHEQYF
-	TRBJ2-3	TRBV9	-	TGTGCCAGCAGCGTATCGGCAGGGGGCACAGATACGCAGTATTTT	CASSVSAGGTDTQYF
-	TRBJ2-2	TRBV28	-	TGTGCCAGCACCCCCGCCGGACTAAACACCGGGGAGCTGTTTTTT	CASTPAGLNTGELFF
TRBD2	TRBJ2-1	TRBV7-3	-	TGTGCCAGCAGCTCCGGGACTAGCAATGAGCAGTTCTTC	CASSSGTSNEQFF
-	TRBJ1-5	TRBV6-5	many	TGTGCCAGCACCCCGGGAGGGAATCAGCCCCAGCATTTT	CASTPGGNQPQHF
-	TRBJ2-7	TRBV19	-	TGTGCCAGTAGTATCCGACAAACCTTCTACGAGCAGTACTTC	CASSIRQTFYEQYF
TRBD1	TRBJ1-1	TRBV5-1	-	TGCGCCAGCAGCTTGGAACAGGGGCATGGGAACACTGAAGCTTTCTTT	CASSLEQGHGNTEAFF